One sample yielded the 14 T cell receptor beta chains listed below, sequenced in a study of Graves' ophthalmopathy and Graves' hyperthyroidism. As the template, RNA transcripts were used to amplify TCR beta CDR3 regions. After a first-round RT-PCR with HTBI primers, a second-round multiplex PCR was run. TCRdb recomputed calls from the multiplex PCR reads with MiXCR, one row per CDR3 protein. The data contain hundreds of thousands of distinct CDR3 sequences, around 20% of them singletons. The specimen sequenced was peripheral blood. These receptors were obtained from a young woman with stable Graves' hyperthyroidism.

This chain joins TRBV4-1 and TRBJ1-5, with no clear D. The CDR3 spans 18 residues. V shed 5 bases and J shed 1 base, with 21 bases lying between them. CDR1 and CDR2 (germline): MGHRA, YSYEKL. The CDR3 reads CASSDNFLYDRSNQPQHF. For the CDR3, the DNA is TGCGCCAGCAGCGATAACTTTCTTTACGACCGGAGCAATCAGCCCCAGCATTTT.

This clonotype has a count of ten or more. The gene calls are TRBV6-1 and TRBJ2-7; possible D gene TRBD1, 6 bases. This CDR3 region has 13 residues. V was clipped by 6 bases and J by 3 bases, with 12 bases between them. Per the germline V gene, CDR1 is MNHNS and CDR2 is SASEGT. The CDR3 spells CASRLPRGYEQYF. CDR3 nucleotide sequence: TGTGCCAGCAGGCTACCCAGGGGCTACGAGCAGTACTTC.

This clonotype was picked up a small number of times. This rearrangement joins TRBV14 to TRBJ2-2; 8 bases line up with TRBD2. Trimming took 0 bases from V and 2 from J; bases not matched to a gene: 20. The CDR3 has 22 amino acids. Germline V gene sequence: CDR1 SGHDN, CDR2 FVKESK. The CDR3 DNA follows: TGTGCCAGCAGCCAAGACTTCATATACAGGCTCAGCGGGAGACCCAACACCGGGGAGCTGTTTTTT. Its translation: CASSQDFIYRLSGRPNTGELFF.

This clonotype was detected ten times or more. The J gene is TRBJ1-6, the V gene TRBV10-3, with D possibly TRBD1 on 5 matching bases. Germline assignment: CDR1 ENHRY and CDR2 SYGVKD. This CDR3 has 16 residues. The V gene lost 5 bases and the J gene lost 8 bases, with 19 bases spanning the gap. The CDR3 is CAISLQASGAHSPLHF. The CDR3 nucleotides are TGTGCCATCAGTCTACAGGCAAGTGGAGCCCATTCACCCCTCCACTTT.

The chain carries TRBV20-1 and TRBJ1-5, with a weak D call TRBD1 (6 bases). The germline CDR1 and CDR2 sequences are DFQATT and SNEGSKA (reference sequence). The CDR3 sequence is 13 residues long. Trimming removed 5 bases from V and 5 bases from J, with 13 bases in between. The CDR3 coding sequence is TGCAGTGCTGTTTCAGGGGTAGATCAGCCCCAGCATTTT. It encodes CSAVSGVDQPQHF.

The J gene is TRBJ1-2, the V gene TRBV12-3 or TRBV12-4; 8 nucleotides align to TRBD1. V was pared by 6 bases and J by 7 bases, with 10 bases of the junction left unmatched. The CDR3 contains 14 residues. The CDR3 DNA follows: TGTGCCAGCAGCCGCTCCGACAGGGGAGGTGGCTACACCTTC. It codes for CASSRSDRGGGYTF.

Note on this clonotype: At one end the junction does not follow the germline gene, possibly because of a read error. V gene TRBV7-6 combines with J gene TRBJ2-7; D unclear. This CDR3 spans 15 amino acids. The germline gives CDR1 SGHVS, CDR2 FNYEAQ. In DNA form, the CDR3 reads TGTGCCAGCATCTTAAGGGCAGGCGGCTCCTACGAGCAGTACTTC. As protein: CASILRAGGSYEQYF. Together with reference TRBV7-6 and TRBJ2-7, the CDR3 gives the full variable domain: GAGVSQSPRYKVTKRGQDVALRCDPISGHVSLYWYRQALGQGPEFLTYFNYEAQQDKSGLPNDRFSAERPEGSISTLTIQRTEQRDSAMYRCASILRAGGSYEQYFGPGTRLTVT.

This clonotype was seen many times. The J gene is TRBJ1-6, the V gene TRBV6-4; D is ambiguous. Germline CDR1 and CDR2: MRHNA and SNTAGT. The CDR3 has 13 amino acids. Between the trimmed V and J ends, which lost 3 bases and 4 bases, there was a span of 4 bases. The CDR3 DNA follows: TGTGCCAGCAGTGAACAGTATAATTCACCCCTCCACTTT. Protein sequence: CASSEQYNSPLHF.

V and J are TRBV5-5 and TRBJ2-5; D is undetermined. With 4 bases removed from V and 1 base from J, the gap between germline ends came to 8 bases. Germline CDR1 and CDR2: SGHKS and YYEKEE (reference sequence). The CDR3 sequence is 13 residues long. The CDR3 protein is CASSTDVQETQYF. The CDR3 DNA reads TGTGCCAGCAGCACAGACGTCCAAGAGACCCAGTACTTC.

This clonotype has at least ten counts. The rearrangement uses TRBV6-5 and TRBJ1-2; D not certain. Germline CDR1 MNHEY, CDR2 SVGAGI. This CDR3 region has 11 residues. Trimming stripped 7 bases from V and 8 bases from J, with 11 bases between. The CDR3 DNA is TGTGCCAGCATGGATCTCCTCGGCTACACCTTC. Its translation is CASMDLLGYTF.

This clonotype turned up a few times. This sequence joins TRBV29-1 and TRBJ2-2; 7 nucleotides align to TRBD1. CDR1 and CDR2 from the germline V gene are SQVTM and ANQGSEA. Trimming cost V 6 bases and J 9 bases; bases outside gene matches: 10. The CDR3 runs to 13 residues. CDR3 loop: CSVVRTGHRELFF. The DNA of the CDR3 is TGCAGCGTCGTCCGGACAGGACACCGGGAGCTGTTTTTT.

The V call is TRBV12-3 or TRBV12-4, the J call TRBJ1-2; 9 bases are shared with TRBD1. This CDR3 region has 13 residues. J lost 8 bases, V lost 6 bases, and 7 bases had no gene match. CDR3 protein: CASRPGQGGGYTF. The CDR3 DNA reads TGTGCCAGCAGACCGGGACAGGGAGGCGGCTACACCTTC.

In this sample, this clonotype turned up many times. In DNA, the CDR3 is TGTGCCAGCAGCTATACGGGTTCCGGGGAGCTGTTTTTT. Amino acids: CASSYTGSGELFF. This chain joins TRBV7-3 and TRBJ2-2; no clear D. The CDR3 length is 13 residues. Trimming removed 4 bases at V and 6 bases at J, with 9 bases between. The germline V gene has CDR1 SGHTA and CDR2 FQGTGA.

This clonotype was seen at least ten times. The chain couples TRBV6-5 to TRBJ1-5, with 12 bases matching TRBD1. Germline V lookup: CDR1 MNHEY, CDR2 SVGAGI. Trimming took 2 bases from V and 4 from J; bases not matched to a gene: 6. The CDR3 loop spans 17 amino acids. The CDR3 DNA sequence: TGTGCCAGCAGTTACACCGGGACAGGGGGCGGTAATCAGCCCCAGCATTTT. Translation: CASSYTGTGGGNQPQHF.